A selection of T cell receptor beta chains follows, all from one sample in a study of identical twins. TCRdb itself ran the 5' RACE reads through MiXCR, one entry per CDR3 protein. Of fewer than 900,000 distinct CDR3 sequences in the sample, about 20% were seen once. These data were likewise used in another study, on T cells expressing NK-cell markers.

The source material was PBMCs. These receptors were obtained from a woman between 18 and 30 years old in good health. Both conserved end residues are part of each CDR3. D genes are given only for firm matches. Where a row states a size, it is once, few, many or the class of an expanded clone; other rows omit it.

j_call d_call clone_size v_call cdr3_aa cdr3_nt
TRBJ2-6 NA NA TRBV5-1 CASSLLGGSGANVLTF TGCGCCAGCAGCTTACTAGGGGGCTCTGGGGCCAACGTCCTGACTTTC
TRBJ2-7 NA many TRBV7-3 CASSLTSAGVYEQYF TGTGCCAGCAGCTTAACGTCTGCAGGAGTGTACGAGCAGTACTTC
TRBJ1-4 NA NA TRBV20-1 CSARPRVNSYNEKLFF TGCAGTGCTAGACCTCGGGTAAACAGCTATAATGAAAAACTGTTTTTT
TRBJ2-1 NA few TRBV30 CAWRRRDEQFF TGTGCCTGGAGGAGGAGGGATGAGCAGTTCTTC
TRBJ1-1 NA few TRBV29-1 CSANGGTEAFF TGCAGCGCCAATGGGGGGACCGAAGCTTTCTTT
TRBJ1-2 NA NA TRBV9 CASSVGQVGFRVYGYTF TGTGCCAGCAGCGTCGGCCAGGTCGGATTTCGCGTCTATGGCTACACCTTC
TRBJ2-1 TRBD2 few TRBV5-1 CASSLLAGDGNEQFF TGCGCCAGCAGCTTACTAGCGGGAGATGGGAATGAGCAGTTCTTC
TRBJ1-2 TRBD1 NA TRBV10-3 CAISEFAGGTVQRESGYTF TGTGCCATCAGTGAGTTCGCCGGTGGGACAGTCCAAAGGGAATCGGGCTACACCTTC
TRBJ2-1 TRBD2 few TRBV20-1 CSARSGTSGSPTF TGCAGTGCGAGATCCGGGACTAGCGGGAGTCCCACCTTC
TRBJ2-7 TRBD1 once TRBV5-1 CASSVSGTGDPQYF TGCGCCAGCAGCGTCTCCGGGACAGGGGATCCTCAGTACTTC
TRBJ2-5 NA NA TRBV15 CATSRVGVGKETQYF TGTGCCACCAGCAGAGTTGGAGTCGGGAAAGAGACCCAGTACTTC
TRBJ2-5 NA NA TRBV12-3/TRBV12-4 CASSATSSTKETQYF TGTGCCAGCAGCGCGACTAGTTCAACCAAAGAGACCCAGTACTTC
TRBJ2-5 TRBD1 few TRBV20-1 CSAGGQGSQETQYF TGCAGTGCGGGGGGACAGGGGTCCCAAGAGACCCAGTACTTC
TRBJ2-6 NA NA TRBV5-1 CASSFKRDTGANVLTF TGCGCCAGCAGCTTTAAAAGAGACACTGGGGCCAACGTCCTGACTTTC
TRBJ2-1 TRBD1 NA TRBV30 CAWRAGTGSVF TGTGCCTGGCGGGCGGGGACAGGGTCGGTCTTC
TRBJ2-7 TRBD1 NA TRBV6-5 CASSLQGALLLNEQYF TGTGCCAGCAGTTTACAGGGGGCCCTCCTATTGAACGAGCAGTACTTC
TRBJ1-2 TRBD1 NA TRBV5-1 CASSYGGQASNYGYTF TGCGCCAGCAGCTATGGAGGACAGGCGTCTAACTATGGCTACACCTTC
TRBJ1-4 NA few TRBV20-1 CSARRAGTSEKLFF TGCAGTGCTAGGAGGGCCGGGACATCTGAAAAACTGTTTTTT
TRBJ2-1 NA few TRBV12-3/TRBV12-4 CASSPTMATREQFF TGTGCCAGCAGCCCAACTATGGCCACACGGGAGCAGTTCTTC
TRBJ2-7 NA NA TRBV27 CASSSLSVGDNEQYF TGTGCCAGCAGCTCCCTTTCGGTGGGGGACAACGAGCAGTACTTC
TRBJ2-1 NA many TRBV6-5 CASSFGDNEQFF TGTGCCAGCAGTTTTGGAGACAATGAGCAGTTCTTC
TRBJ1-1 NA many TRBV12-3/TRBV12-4 CASSSFFEAFF TGTGCCAGCAGTTCCTTTTTTGAAGCTTTCTTT
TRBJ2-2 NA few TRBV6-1 CASRASANTGELFF TGTGCCAGCAGGGCCTCCGCGAACACCGGGGAGCTGTTTTTT
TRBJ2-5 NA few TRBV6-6 CASKGLQETQYF TGTGCCAGCAAAGGACTCCAAGAGACCCAGTACTTC
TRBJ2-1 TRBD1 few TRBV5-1 CASSWGTAGRPEQFF TGCGCCAGCAGCTGGGGGACAGCCGGACGGCCTGAGCAGTTCTTC
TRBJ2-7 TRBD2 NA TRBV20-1 CSARVAGGPYEQYF TGCAGTGCTAGAGTCGCGGGGGGGCCCTACGAGCAGTACTTC
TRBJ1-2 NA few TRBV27 CASSYRAGNYGYTF TGTGCCAGCAGTTACAGGGCTGGTAACTATGGCTACACCTTC
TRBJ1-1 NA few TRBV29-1 CSVESRGGNTEAFF TGCAGCGTTGAAAGCCGGGGCGGCAACACTGAAGCTTTCTTT
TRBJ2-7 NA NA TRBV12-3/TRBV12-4 CASSSTGTTEQYF TGTGCCAGCAGTTCAACAGGGACAACCGAGCAGTACTTC
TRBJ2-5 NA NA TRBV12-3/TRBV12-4 CASSFPAGETQYF TGTGCCAGCAGTTTCCCGGCCGGGGAGACCCAGTACTTC
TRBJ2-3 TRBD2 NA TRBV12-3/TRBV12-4 CASRRTSGGLAGTQYF TGTGCCAGCAGACGGACTAGCGGGGGCCTGGCCGGTACGCAGTATTTT
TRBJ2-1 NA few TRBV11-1 CASSYLTPGLTGGGEQFF TGTGCCAGCAGCTACCTAACTCCGGGACTAACAGGGGGGGGTGAGCAGTTCTTC
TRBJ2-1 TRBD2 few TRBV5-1 CASSPRTSGRNNEQFF TGCGCCAGCAGCCCCCGGACTAGCGGGAGGAACAATGAGCAGTTCTTC
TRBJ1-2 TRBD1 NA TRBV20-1 CSAARQGVPYGYTF TGCAGTGCTGCTAGACAGGGGGTCCCCTATGGCTACACCTTC
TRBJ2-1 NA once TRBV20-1 CSARLFSNEQFF TGCAGTGCCAGACTATTTAGCAATGAGCAGTTCTTC
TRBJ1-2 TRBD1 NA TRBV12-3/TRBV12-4 CASKTGGLGYTF TGTGCCAGCAAAACAGGGGGCCTTGGCTACACCTTC
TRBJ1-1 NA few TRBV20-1 CSAPSRGDTEAFF TGCAGTGCTCCCTCGAGGGGAGACACTGAAGCTTTCTTT
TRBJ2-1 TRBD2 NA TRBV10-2 CASSEASGGNNEQFF TGCGCCAGCAGTGAAGCTAGCGGGGGGAACAATGAGCAGTTCTTC
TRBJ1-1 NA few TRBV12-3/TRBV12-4 CASSTRARSRAFF TGTGCCAGCAGTACTAGAGCAAGGAGTAGAGCTTTCTTT
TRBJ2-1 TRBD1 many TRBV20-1 CSATDRGNEQFF TGCAGTGCCACTGACAGGGGCAATGAGCAGTTCTTC
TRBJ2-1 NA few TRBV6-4 CASSDGWGEQFF TGTGCCAGCAGTGACGGATGGGGAGAGCAGTTCTTC
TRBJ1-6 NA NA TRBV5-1 CASSSRGPNNSPLHF TGCGCCAGCAGCTCCAGGGGACCCAATAATTCACCCCTCCACTTT
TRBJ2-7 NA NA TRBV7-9 CASSLVPGDDEQYF TGTGCGAGCAGCTTAGTTCCGGGGGACGACGAGCAGTACTTC
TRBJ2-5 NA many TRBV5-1 CASSRTREETQYF TGCGCCAGCAGCCGGACCAGAGAGGAGACCCAGTACTTC
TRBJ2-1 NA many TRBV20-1 CSARDSGGASWNEQFF TGCAGTGCTAGAGATAGTGGGGGGGCTAGTTGGAATGAGCAGTTCTTC
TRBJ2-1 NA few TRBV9 CASSVNVLGGGVEQFF TGTGCCAGCAGCGTAAATGTTCTGGGAGGGGGCGTTGAGCAGTTCTTC
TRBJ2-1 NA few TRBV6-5 CASSSSGTSVAEQFF TGTGCCAGCAGTTCCTCCGGGACTTCTGTCGCTGAGCAGTTCTTC
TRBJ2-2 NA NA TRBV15 CATSRGYLLIPGELFF TGTGCCACCAGCAGAGGTTATCTGCTTATTCCCGGGGAGCTGTTTTTT
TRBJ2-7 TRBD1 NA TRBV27 CASSRTGATYEQYF TGTGCCAGCAGTAGGACAGGCGCAACCTACGAGCAGTACTTC
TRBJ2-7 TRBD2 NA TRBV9 CASSPEGLAGGSSYEQYF TGTGCCAGCAGCCCCGAAGGACTAGCGGGAGGAAGCTCCTACGAGCAGTACTTC
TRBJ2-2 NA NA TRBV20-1 CSAPAPSNTGELFF TGCAGTGCCCCGGCGCCCTCGAACACCGGGGAGCTGTTTTTT
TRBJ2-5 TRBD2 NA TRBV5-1 CASRSGLAGVETQYF TGCGCCAGCAGGTCGGGACTAGCGGGAGTCGAGACCCAGTACTTC
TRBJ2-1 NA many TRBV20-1 CSARAPGAHNEQFF TGCAGTGCTAGAGCCCCGGGGGCGCACAATGAGCAGTTCTTC
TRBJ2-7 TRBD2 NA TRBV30 CAWRVAGGHEQYF TGTGCCTGGAGAGTGGCGGGAGGCCACGAGCAGTACTTC
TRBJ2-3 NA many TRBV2 CASAGDTDTQYF TGTGCCAGCGCCGGGGACACAGATACGCAGTATTTT
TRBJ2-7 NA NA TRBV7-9 CASSLAYTSSSYEQYF TGTGCCAGCAGCTTGGCCTACACTAGCAGCTCCTACGAGCAGTACTTC
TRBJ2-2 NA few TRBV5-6 CASSTGTTGELFF TGTGCCAGCAGCACCGGGACCACCGGGGAGCTGTTTTTT
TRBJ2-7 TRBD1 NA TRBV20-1 CSAVHAGTANHEQYF TGCAGTGCGGTACACGCCGGGACAGCAAACCACGAGCAGTACTTC